In this sample, the clone carrying this TCR beta chain turned up many times. This record comes from a study of T cells in Graves' hyperthyroidism and ophthalmopathy. Amplification yielded TCR beta CDR3 regions, with RNA transcripts as the source. In the first-round RT-PCR of the TCR CDR3, the HTBI primer set was used. Each CDR3 protein is one row after TCRdb ran MiXCR on the multiplex PCR reads. Of fewer than 500,000 distinct CDR3 sequences listed, around an eighth are singletons. V lost 1 base, J lost 4 bases, and 14 bases lay in between. Germline assignment: CDR1 SGHKS and CDR2 YYEKEE (reference sequence). The CDR3 runs to 15 residues.

Material for sequencing was blood. The chain combines TRBV5-5 with TRBJ1-2, with D tentatively TRBD1 (5 bases). The TCR was taken from a man in his thirties or forties with Graves' hyperthyroidism that later progressed to Graves' ophthalmopathy. The CDR3 bases are TGTGCCAGCAGCTTGTATCAGGGCTCCAGCTATGGCTACACCTTC. Translating gives CASSLYQGSSYGYTF.